The TCR beta chain described here comes from a study of CD8 T cells in ankylosing spondylitis. Study-wide points: A TCR beta motif of fewer than ten highly homologous variants appeared characteristic of ankylosing spondylitis blood.

With regard to this clonotype: Its specificity is unknown.

TCRdb reanalysed the 5' RACE reads using MiXCR and keeps one entry per CDR3 protein. The sample records around 150,000 distinct CDR3 sequences, 15% to 20% being singletons. From germline, CDR1 is SGHNT and CDR2 YENEEA. V gave up 3 bases and J gave up 1 base; unmatched junction bases: 5. CDR3 length: 15 amino acids. The chain couples TRBV11-3 to TRBJ2-7, with TRBD1 matching over 8 bases. This sequence originates from a male donor with ankylosing spondylitis or in good health (not recorded which). Source material: blood, either unsorted or a sorted T cell fraction (not recorded which). CDR3 bases: TGTGCCAGCAGCTTGGCAGGGGGCAATTCCTACGAGCAGTACTTC. It is translated as CASSLAGGNSYEQYF.